The 17 T cell receptor beta chains reported below all come from one sample, sequenced in a study of cytomegalovirus exposure and HLA in healthy donors. PCR employed 60 Vbeta and 13 Jbeta primers. The table came from immunoSEQ multiplex PCR; TCRdb's copy has only in-frame clones and leaves some out. The data hold 150,000 to 250,000 clones, with less than 85% observed a single time. Sequenced input: PBMCs. The receptors here all came from a girl under 18 in good health and CMV-seropositive.

The rearrangement links TRBV25-1 to TRBJ1-2; the D is unclear. Germline V gives CDR1 MGHDK, CDR2 SYGVNS. The V and J ends lost 5 bases and 5 bases respectively, with 9 bases between them. CDR3 size: 12 residues. The CDR3 loop is CASSTPSYGYTF. The DNA of the CDR3 is TGTGCCAGCAGTACTCCTAGTTATGGCTACACCTTC.

The chain has TRBV5-1 and TRBJ2-7; a weak D match, TRBD2 (5 bases). Between the trimmed V and J ends, which lost 0 bases and 3 bases, there was a span of 13 bases. The CDR3 spans 15 residues. Germline CDR1 and CDR2: SGHRS and YFSETQ. The CDR3 bases are TGCGCCAGCAGCTTGGTGGCGACTAAGGGCTACGAGCAGTACTTC. This gives the protein CASSLVATKGYEQYF.

This chain uses TRBV10-3 with TRBJ1-6, with TRBD1 matching over 7 bases. V dropped 0 bases and J dropped 1; count of bases not matched to a gene: 9. Germline loops: CDR1 ENHRY, CDR2 SYGVKD. The CDR3 consists of 19 residues. CDR3 residues: CAISESVEGALSYNSPLHF. In DNA, the CDR3 is TGTGCCATCAGTGAGTCCGTAGAGGGGGCTTTGTCCTATAATTCACCCCTCCACTTT.

This sequence joins TRBV12-5 and TRBJ2-2; 10 nucleotides line up with TRBD1. V was pared by 4 bases and J by 4 bases, with 6 bases of the junction left unmatched. Germline CDR1 and CDR2: LGHNT and FRNRAP. This CDR3 is 16 amino acids long. CDR3 residues: CASGSTGGEITGELFF. The CDR3 nucleotides are TGTGCTAGTGGTTCGACAGGGGGCGAGATCACCGGGGAGCTGTTTTTT.

This chain connects TRBV18 to TRBJ1-1, with D possibly TRBD1 on 5 matching bases. CDR3 length: 14 residues. V dropped 8 bases and J dropped 0 bases, with 13 bases sitting between them. Looked up from germline, CDR1 is KGHSH and CDR2 is LQKENI. CDR3 in amino acids: CASRGGTMNTEAFF. CDR3 nucleotides: TGTGCCAGCCGGGGTGGGACTATGAACACTGAAGCTTTCTTT.

The V and J genes are TRBV7-9 and TRBJ2-3; 10 nucleotides align to TRBD2. V lost 1 base and J lost 6; bases outside the gene matches: 1. The germline V gene encodes CDR1 SEHNR and CDR2 FQNEAQ (reference sequence). The CDR3 covers 14 residues. CDR3 residues: CASSLEAGGDTQYF. The CDR3 DNA reads as TGTGCCAGCAGCTTAGAAGCGGGAGGGGATACGCAGTATTTT.

This clone was counted between two and nine times. V and J are TRBV5-6 and TRBJ2-7, with 11 bases matching TRBD1. This CDR3 spans 14 amino acids. V gave up 3 bases and J gave up 2 bases; unmatched junction bases: 1. CDR1 and CDR2 from the germline V gene are SGHDT and YYEEEE. The CDR3 DNA follows: TGTGCCAGCAGCTGGGGACAGGGGGCCTACGAGCAGTACTTC. This codes for CASSWGQGAYEQYF.

This chain links TRBV6-6 with TRBJ1-1; 9 positions agree with TRBD1. After removal of 10 bases from V and 0 bases from J, the junction contained 12 bases not matched to a gene. Germline CDR1 and CDR2: MNHNY and SVGAGI (reference sequence). CDR3 length equals 16 residues. The DNA of the CDR3 is TGTGCCACCGCCGAAGGGACAGGGTTTTTGAACACTGAAGCTTTCTTT. Its protein product is CATAEGTGFLNTEAFF.

The rearrangement uses TRBV5-6 and TRBJ1-3; D might be TRBD1 (5 bases). CDR1 is SGHDT and CDR2 is YYEEEE in the germline V gene. CDR3 size: 15 residues. With 5 bases removed from V and 0 bases from J, the gap between germline ends came to 12 bases. The DNA of the CDR3 is TGTGCCAGCAGGTTGCGGGGGTCCTCTGGAAACACCATATATTTT. As protein: CASRLRGSSGNTIYF.

The chain links TRBV27 to TRBJ2-7; TRBD1 might be the D (6 bases). Germline V CDR1 and CDR2: MNHEY, SMNVEV (reference sequence). This CDR3 has 14 residues. Trimming cost V 4 bases and J 5 bases, with 15 bases left between them. The CDR3 protein is CASSSRTGLDEQYF. Here the CDR3 DNA reads TGTGCCAGCAGTTCCCGAACAGGGCTCGACGAGCAGTACTTC.

With regard to this clone: A junction boundary mismatches the germline segment, possibly from a read error. The rearrangement links TRBV7-9 to TRBJ2-3; 7 nucleotides align to TRBD2. The germline CDR1 and CDR2 sequences are SEHNR and FQNEAQ (reference sequence). CDR3 size: 15 residues. This chain's CDR3 is CSSSPSGLFTDTQYF. Written as DNA, the CDR3 is TGTTCCAGCAGCCCGTCGGGACTATTCACAGATACGCAGTATTTT. Looking up the rest from reference TRBV7-9 and TRBJ2-3 gives the full variable domain: DTGVSQNPRHKITKRGQNVTFRCDPISEHNRLYWYRQTLGQGPEFLTYFQNEAQLEKSRLLSDRFSAERPKGSFSTLEIQRTEQGDSAMYLCSSSPSGLFTDTQYFGPGTRLTVL.

The sample holds one count of this clone. This chain uses TRBV6-6 with TRBJ1-5; a weak D match, TRBD1 (6 bases). The V gene's germline CDR1 is MNHNY and CDR2 SVGAGI (reference sequence). V lost 6 bases and J 3 bases, leaving 12 bases between the germline ends. This CDR3 is 14 amino acids long. CDR3: CASSFQGPNQPQHF. The DNA of the CDR3 is TGTGCCAGCAGCTTTCAGGGGCCCAATCAGCCCCAGCATTTT.

The chain links TRBV10-2 to TRBJ1-1; D might be TRBD1 (6 bases). Germline V CDR1 and CDR2: WSHSY, SAAADI. V lost 0 bases to trimming and J lost 4 bases, with 12 bases between them. This CDR3 comprises 15 residues. The CDR3 loop is CASSESRGGSTEAFF. CDR3 nucleotide sequence: TGCGCCAGCAGTGAGTCGAGGGGGGGCAGCACTGAAGCTTTCTTT.

The chain is built from TRBV6-6 and TRBJ2-2, with TRBD2 matching over 8 bases. Trimming cost V 6 bases and J 5 bases; bases outside gene matches: 8. The CDR3 is 15 amino acids. Germline V gene data show CDR1 as MNHNY and CDR2 as SVGAGI (reference sequence). For the CDR3, the DNA is TGTGCCAGCAGAAGATCAGCGGGGGATACCGGGGAGCTGTTTTTT. Translation: CASRRSAGDTGELFF.

This clone was recorded only once. The chain combines TRBV2 with TRBJ2-7; TRBD2 might be the D (5 bases). Trimming left V 8 bases short and J 3 bases short, with 20 bases between. The CDR3 contains 15 residues. Germline V gene lookup returns CDR1 SNHLY and CDR2 FYNNEI. The CDR3 is CASAGMASSNYEQYF. CDR3 nucleotides: TGTGCCAGCGCCGGGATGGCTAGTTCTAACTACGAGCAGTACTTC.

The chain has TRBV18 and TRBJ1-1; the D gene is possibly TRBD1 (5 bases). This CDR3 spans 16 amino acids. Trimming removed 1 base at V and 7 bases at J, with 19 bases between. The germline CDR1 and CDR2 sequences are KGHSH and LQKENI. CDR3 amino acids: CASSPQGKKSQGEAFF. CDR3 coding DNA: TGTGCCAGCTCACCACAGGGAAAGAAGTCTCAGGGTGAAGCTTTCTTT.

This chain connects TRBV4-3 to TRBJ2-7, with TRBD1 matching 7 bases. Germline assignment: CDR1 LGHNA and CDR2 YSLEER. Unmatched junction bases numbered 10, after V lost 2 bases and J lost 0 bases. The CDR3 is 17 residues long. The CDR3 here is CASSQPYRGPSSYEQYF. The CDR3 nucleotides read TGCGCCAGCAGCCAACCATACAGGGGACCGAGCTCCTACGAGCAGTACTTC.